What follows are 6 T cell receptor beta chains derived from one specimen sequenced in a study of blood T cell repertoires in COVID-19. This table comes from immunoSEQ multiplex PCR, and its TCRdb copy is limited to in-frame clones, with some not included. The repertoire includes approximately 67,000 clones, approximately 90% of them detected once, and approximately 4.8% sits in the top ten. The sample consisted of peripheral blood. All receptors come from a woman aged 60-70 years with active COVID-19.

This chain links TRBV6-5 with TRBJ1-2; 8 bases fit TRBD1. Per germline, CDR1 MNHEY and CDR2 SVGAGI. Trimming removed 6 bases from V and 3 bases from J; junction bases left unmatched: 6. The CDR3 runs 14 residues. The chain's CDR3 is CASRFRGLDYGYTF. The CDR3 nucleotides are TGTGCCAGCAGATTCAGGGGGCTGGACTATGGCTACACCTTC.

This clone was observed once. The chain recombines TRBV11-2 with TRBJ1-4; 7 bases match TRBD1. With 5 bases clipped from V and 2 bases from J, the junction kept 8 bases outside the gene matches. This CDR3 contains 16 residues. Germline CDR1 and CDR2: SGHAT and FQNNGV. CDR3 bases: TGTGCCAGCAGCACCCCATTACAGGGGACTAATGAAAAACTGTTTTTT. Protein: CASSTPLQGTNEKLFF. Full variable domain (outside the CDR3, taken from reference TRBV11-2 and TRBJ1-4): EAGVAQSPRYKIIEKRQSVAFWCNPISGHATLYWYQQILGQGPKLLIQFQNNGVVDDSQLPKDRFSAERLKGVDSTLKIQPAKLEDSAVYLCASSTPLQGTNEKLFFGSGTQLSVL.

The rearrangement uses TRBV29-1 and TRBJ1-1; possibly TRBD1 for D (5 bases). The CDR3 sequence is 14 residues long. Trimming removed 6 bases at V and 4 bases at J, with 18 bases between. Germline values: CDR1 SQVTM, CDR2 ANQGSEA. The CDR3 bases are TGCAGCGTGCGGCAGGGAGGAGTAGGCACTGAAGCTTTCTTT. It codes for CSVRQGGVGTEAFF.

The V gene is TRBV5-1, the J gene TRBJ2-1; 11 nucleotides align to TRBD2. J was trimmed by 5 bases and V by 0 bases; bases with no gene match: 7. CDR3 length: 17 amino acids. In germline, CDR1 is SGHRS, CDR2 YFSETQ. CDR3 bases: TGCGCCAGCAGCTTGGGGGTAGCGGGAGGGTCTGACAATGAGCAGTTCTTC. It codes for CASSLGVAGGSDNEQFF.

The V gene is TRBV7-2, the J gene TRBJ1-2; weak D call: TRBD1 (5 bases). V was trimmed by 3 bases and J by 2 bases, leaving 16 bases between them. Germline V gene sequence: CDR1 SGHTA, CDR2 FQGNSA. This CDR3 has 16 amino acids. CDR3 sequence: CASSLRGLVPNYGYTF. CDR3 DNA sequence: TGTGCCAGCAGCTTGAGGGGACTTGTACCAAACTATGGCTACACCTTC.

The V and J genes are TRBV19 and TRBJ2-2; D gene ambiguous. This CDR3 has 15 amino acids. Deletions cut 4 bases from V and 4 bases from J, with 13 bases between. Germline V gene lookup returns CDR1 LNHDA and CDR2 SQIVND (reference sequence). The CDR3 DNA reads as TGTGCCAGTAGTACAGGTTCTTCCGTCACCGGGGAGCTGTTTTTT. Translated: CASSTGSSVTGELFF. Full variable domain (rest looked up from reference TRBV19 and TRBJ2-2): DGGITQSPKYLFRKEGQNVTLSCEQNLNHDAMYWYRQDPGQGLRLIYYSQIVNDFQKGDIAEGYSVSREKKESFPLTVTSAQKNPTAFYLCASSTGSSVTGELFFGEGSRLTVL.